Listed below are T cell receptor beta chains from one sample, sequenced in a study of blood T cell repertoires in COVID-19. The method was immunoSEQ multiplex PCR; TCRdb's version includes in-frame clones alone and lacks a portion of them. The sample includes around 260,000 clones, 80% to 90% of them seen just once. The sample was PBMCs or T cells enriched from blood (not recorded which). The receptors come from a man aged 30-40 years with acute COVID-19. The CDR3 runs from the conserved cysteine through the conserved F or W. A D gene is named only where the DNA matches it firmly. Some rows have no size entry. The others give once, few or many, or a class for an expanded clone.

V: TRBV5-5; size: -; D: -; J: TRBJ1-5; DNA: TGTGCCAGCAGCGTGAACGCAGGGGCCAATCAGCCCCAGCATTTT; CDR3: CASSVNAGANQPQHF
V: TRBV27; size: -; D: TRBD1; J: TRBJ1-4; DNA: TGTGCCAGCAGTCCCCGGGACAGCGACGAAAAACTGTTTTTT; CDR3: CASSPRDSDEKLFF
V: TRBV27; size: -; D: -; J: TRBJ2-1; DNA: TGTGCCAGCAGTTTATCGACGCCTCGGGTCAATGAGCAGTTCTTC; CDR3: CASSLSTPRVNEQFF
V: TRBV7-6; size: -; D: -; J: TRBJ1-6; DNA: TGTGCCAGCAGCGGGGGGGGGCTTAATTCACCCCTCCACTTT; CDR3: CASSGGGLNSPLHF
V: TRBV28; size: -; D: TRBD1; J: TRBJ2-6; DNA: TGTGCCAGCAACCCGGGACAGGTATTCTCTGGGGCCAACGTCCTGACTTTC; CDR3: CASNPGQVFSGANVLTF
V: TRBV24-1; size: -; D: -; J: TRBJ2-3; DNA: TGTGCCACCAGTGATTTGGAGGTCAGCCGCACAGATACGCAGTATTTT; CDR3: CATSDLEVSRTDTQYF
V: TRBV6-4; size: -; D: TRBD1; J: TRBJ1-2; DNA: TGTGCCAGCAGTGACTCGACGACAGGGTCCTATGGCTACACCTTC; CDR3: CASSDSTTGSYGYTF
V: TRBV11-1; size: once; D: -; J: TRBJ1-1; DNA: TGTGCCAGCAGCTCCCGTGGGGGCGTAAGGACTGAAGCTTTCTTT; CDR3: CASSSRGGVRTEAFF
V: TRBV6-6; size: -; D: -; J: TRBJ2-2; DNA: TGTGCCAGCAGTACCCCCGGGGGCACCGGGGAGCTGTTTTTT; CDR3: CASSTPGGTGELFF
V: TRBV28; size: once; D: -; J: TRBJ1-6; DNA: TGTGCCAGTTCCCCCGGTGGAGGGACACCCCTCCACTTT; CDR3: CASSPGGGTPLHF
V: TRBV4-2; size: -; D: -; J: TRBJ2-2; DNA: TGTGCCAGCAGCCAAGAGTGGAGTAGGAACACCGGGGAGCTGTTTTTT; CDR3: CASSQEWSRNTGELFF
V: TRBV11-3; size: few; D: TRBD1; J: TRBJ1-1; DNA: TGTGCCAGCAGCTCAAAAGGGGGCGACACTGAAGCTTTCTTT; CDR3: CASSSKGGDTEAFF
V: TRBV2; size: -; D: -; J: TRBJ1-2; DNA: TGTGCCAGCGGGCCCGCGGGTACGTCCAAAGCTAACTATGGCTACACCTTC; CDR3: CASGPAGTSKANYGYTF
V: TRBV28; size: once; D: -; J: TRBJ1-2; DNA: TGTGCCAGCAGTTTGCTCGCCGGACAAGGCTACACCTTC; CDR3: CASSLLAGQGYTF
V: TRBV5-1; size: -; D: -; J: TRBJ2-6; DNA: TGTGCCAGCAACCGAGGTGGGTCTCAGCTAATCCCTGGGGCCAACGTCCTGACTTTC; CDR3: CASNRGGSQLIPGANVLTF
V: TRBV3-1/TRBV3-2; size: -; D: -; J: TRBJ1-1; DNA: TGTGCCAGCAGCCAAAAGCCGAACACTGAAGCTTTCTTT; CDR3: CASSQKPNTEAFF
V: TRBV27; size: -; D: TRBD1; J: TRBJ1-1; DNA: TGTGCCAGCAGCACACCTAGAGGGGGGGACAGGGACACTGAAGCTTTCTTT; CDR3: CASSTPRGGDRDTEAFF
V: TRBV7-3; size: few; D: TRBD1; J: TRBJ1-1; DNA: TGTGCCAGCAGCGTAGACAGGGGGCGCAGGACTGAAGCTTTCTTT; CDR3: CASSVDRGRRTEAFF
V: TRBV6-4; size: -; D: TRBD2; J: TRBJ2-1; DNA: TGTGCCAGCAGCTTGACTAGCGGGAGCAATGAGCAGTTCTTC; CDR3: CASSLTSGSNEQFF
V: TRBV18; size: -; D: TRBD2; J: TRBJ2-1; DNA: TGTGCCAGCTCACCACAACTAGCGTACAATGAGCAGTTCTTC; CDR3: CASSPQLAYNEQFF
V: TRBV12-3/TRBV12-4; size: -; D: -; J: TRBJ1-2; DNA: TGTGCCAGCAGTCAGGGAAGGGGCTATGGCTACACCTTC; CDR3: CASSQGRGYGYTF
V: TRBV7-8; size: -; D: -; J: TRBJ2-1; DNA: TGTGCCAGCAGCCCGCGGGTGGTTTTCAATGAGCAGTTCTTC; CDR3: CASSPRVVFNEQFF
V: TRBV14; size: once; D: -; J: TRBJ2-3; DNA: TGTGCCAGCAGCCCCGGTTGGTTGACTAGCACAGATACGCAGTATTTT; CDR3: CASSPGWLTSTDTQYF
V: TRBV5-1; size: -; D: TRBD2; J: TRBJ2-2; DNA: TGCGCCAGCAGCAGAGAGACTAGCGGGGGGACCGGGGAGCTGTTTTTT; CDR3: CASSRETSGGTGELFF
V: TRBV11-3; size: few; D: -; J: TRBJ1-1; DNA: TGTGCCAGCAGCTCCTTCTCCTCGGAGGTTTTCTTT; CDR3: CASSSFSSEVFF
V: TRBV7-6; size: -; D: TRBD2; J: TRBJ2-1; DNA: TGTGCCAGCAGCTTCACCGATCGACTAGCGACGAGGAATGAGCAGTTCTTC; CDR3: CASSFTDRLATRNEQFF
V: TRBV29-1; size: -; D: -; J: TRBJ1-5; DNA: TGCAGCGCTCAATCTGGCCCTGATCAGCCCCAGCATTTT; CDR3: CSAQSGPDQPQHF
V: TRBV5-4; size: -; D: TRBD2; J: TRBJ2-1; DNA: TGTGCCAGCATCAAGGGACTAGCGGGAGGGCCTGGCTCCTACAATGAGCAGTTCTTC; CDR3: CASIKGLAGGPGSYNEQFF
V: TRBV27; size: -; D: -; J: TRBJ2-1; DNA: TGTGCCAGCAGTTTATCGCGCAGGGTAAATGAGCAGTTCTTC; CDR3: CASSLSRRVNEQFF
V: TRBV7-2; size: once; D: TRBD1; J: TRBJ1-1; DNA: TGTGCCAGCAGGAGCCACAGGGGCGGCACTGAAGCTTTCTTT; CDR3: CASRSHRGGTEAFF
V: TRBV20-1; size: -; D: TRBD1; J: TRBJ1-6; DNA: TGCAGTGCTAGTGGACAGGGAAGTTGGTCACCCCTCCACTTT; CDR3: CSASGQGSWSPLHF
V: TRBV18; size: -; D: -; J: TRBJ1-5; DNA: TGTGCCAGCTCACCCCTTAGGACAGCTAGCAATCAGCCCCAGCATTTT; CDR3: CASSPLRTASNQPQHF
V: TRBV6-2/TRBV6-3; size: -; D: TRBD2; J: TRBJ2-1; DNA: TGTGCCAGCAGTTACGGGGTAGCGGGAGGATATGAGCAGTTCTTC; CDR3: CASSYGVAGGYEQFF
V: TRBV5-4; size: once; D: -; J: TRBJ1-2; DNA: TGTGCCAGCAGCTTGGACAGGGCTGGTGGCTATGGCTACACCTTC; CDR3: CASSLDRAGGYGYTF
V: TRBV29-1; size: -; D: -; J: TRBJ1-2; DNA: TGCAGCGTCCCGGGGAGGGGATACAATGGCTACACCTTC; CDR3: CSVPGRGYNGYTF